The sequence of this T cell receptor beta chain was determined in a study of cytomegalovirus exposure and HLA in healthy donors. V was cut by 6 bases and J by 3 bases, with 11 bases left in between. The germline V gene has CDR1 MDHEN and CDR2 SYDVKM. The CDR3 sequence is 13 residues long. The primer mix had 60 Vbeta and 13 Jbeta primers. Measured with immunoSEQ multiplex PCR; TCRdb has only the in-frame clones, and not every one. The sample records about 76,000 clones, around 70% being singletons. The sample taken for sequencing was PBMCs. The sequence derives from a middle-aged woman in good health and CMV-seropositive. The genes are TRBV28 and TRBJ1-2; D is undetermined. The CDR3 coding sequence is TGTGCCAGCAGCTTGACAACCTACTATGGCTACACCTTC. Amino acids: CASSLTTYYGYTF.